This T cell receptor (beta chain) was sequenced for a study of cytomegalovirus exposure and HLA in healthy donors. General study findings and limits: 87-base-pair reads could not separate some V segments, including TRBV6-2 and TRBV6-3.

Germline lookup yields CDR1 MNHNY and CDR2 SVGAGI (reference sequence). V lost 2 bases to trimming and J lost 3 bases, with 8 bases between them. The CDR3 sequence is 14 residues long. The sample holds one count of this clone. Its antigen is still unknown. The PCR contained 60 Vbeta and 13 Jbeta primers. The assay was immunoSEQ multiplex PCR, and TCRdb's table has in-frame clones only and misses some. Among around 130,000 clones listed, roughly four fifths were seen once. The source of this sequence is a middle-aged woman in good health and CMV-seropositive. Specimen: PBMCs. J is TRBJ2-1 and V is TRBV6-6; no clear D gene. The CDR3 bases are TGTGCCAGCAGTTACGACTCAGACTACAATGAGCAGTTCTTC. Amino acids: CASSYDSDYNEQFF.